The 23 T cell receptor beta chains in this list originate from one sample, sequenced in a study of T cells in localized non-small cell lung cancer. Sequencing used immunoSEQ multiplex PCR; TCRdb keeps in-frame clones, though not all of them. The sample shows roughly 16,000 clones, approximately 85% of them seen only once. Sequences were derived from peripheral blood, sampled before any cancer treatment. Receptor source: a woman aged 35-75 years with stage I lung adenocarcinoma.

This clone has just one count. This sequence joins TRBV29-1 and TRBJ1-2; D call uncertain. Germline V CDR1 and CDR2: SQVTM, ANQGSEA. The V end was cut by 3 bases, the J end by 7 bases, with 6 bases between. The CDR3 loop spans 10 amino acids. CDR3 sequence reads: CSVDSSGYTF. The CDR3 bases are TGCAGCGTTGACAGTAGTGGCTACACCTTC.

The V call is TRBV19, the J call TRBJ1-4; TRBD1 might be the D (6 bases). The CDR3 has 14 amino acids. V lost 5 bases and J 12 bases, leaving 19 bases between the germline ends. CDR1 and CDR2 from the germline V gene are LNHDA and SQIVND (reference sequence). CDR3 in amino acids: CASSSSGATAELFF. The CDR3 bases are TGTGCCAGTAGTTCCTCGGGGGCGACGGCGGAACTGTTTTTT.

The chain uses TRBV2 and TRBJ2-3; D uncertain. Trimming removed 5 bases from V and 0 bases from J, with 6 bases in between. CDR1 SNHLY and CDR2 FYNNEI come from the germline V gene. The CDR3 length is 13 residues. The CDR3 nucleotides are TGTGCCAGCAGTCTGGATAGCACAGATACGCAGTATTTT. This translates into CASSLDSTDTQYF.

The gene calls are TRBV4-2 and TRBJ2-7; TRBD1 aligns across 9 bases. Germline CDR1 and CDR2: LGHNA and YNFKEQ. The CDR3 is made up of 16 amino acids. V lost 5 bases, J lost 3 bases, and 11 bases stayed unmatched. CDR3 residues: CASSSFTDRGNYEQYF. The CDR3, as DNA: TGTGCCAGCAGCTCATTTACCGACAGGGGGAACTACGAGCAGTACTTC.

The rearrangement uses TRBV9 and TRBJ2-5; TRBD2 matches at 8 bases. The ends lost 0 bases at V and 4 bases at J; junction bases unmatched: 5. The CDR3 has 15 amino acids. CDR1 SGDLS and CDR2 YYNGEE come from the germline V gene. CDR3 sequence reads: CASSVAGTSGETQYF. In DNA form, the CDR3 reads TGTGCCAGCAGCGTAGCCGGGACTAGTGGAGAGACCCAGTACTTC.

V gene TRBV11-2 combines with J gene TRBJ1-2; 7 bases are shared with TRBD1. The CDR3 has 13 residues. V lost 3 bases, J lost 2 bases, and 0 bases stayed unmatched. CDR1 SGHAT and CDR2 FQNNGV come from the germline V gene. The CDR3 reads CASSLDRNYGYTF. As DNA, the CDR3 is TGTGCCAGCAGCTTGGACAGGAACTATGGCTACACCTTC.

The chain links TRBV4-2 to TRBJ1-5; D unresolved. V was clipped by 1 base and J by 6 bases, with 7 bases between them. Germline V gene lookup returns CDR1 LGHNA and CDR2 YNFKEQ. This CDR3 is built from 13 residues. CDR3 sequence (DNA): TGTGCCAGCAGCCAAGCGAGTCTTCAGCCCCAGCATTTT. Protein: CASSQASLQPQHF.

DNA of the CDR3: TGTGCCAGCAGAGGGGACAGGGCCACCGGGGAGCTGTTTTTT. It codes for CASRGDRATGELFF. V usage is TRBV2 and J usage is TRBJ2-2; 9 bases map to TRBD1. The length of the CDR3 is 14 residues. V was pared by 6 bases and J by 4 bases, with 3 bases of the junction left unmatched. Per the germline V gene, CDR1 is SNHLY and CDR2 is FYNNEI.

The table lists this clone with a few counts. The chain couples TRBV28 to TRBJ1-2; D remains unclear. Trimming removed 2 bases from V and 5 bases from J, with 6 bases in between. The CDR3 is 12 residues long. Germline V gene sequence: CDR1 MDHEN, CDR2 SYDVKM. The CDR3 here is CASSLKGYGYTF. CDR3 in DNA: TGTGCCAGCAGTTTAAAGGGTTATGGCTACACCTTC.

This chain joins TRBV28 and TRBJ1-5; D is unclear. CDR3 size: 14 residues. Trimming stripped 3 bases from V and 6 bases from J, with 12 bases between. Germline CDR1 and CDR2: MDHEN and SYDVKM. DNA of the CDR3: TGTGCCAGCAGTTTTAGGGTTTCGAGTCAGCCCCAGCATTTT. Residues: CASSFRVSSQPQHF.

V is TRBV30 and J is TRBJ2-7, with TRBD2 matching 7 bases. This CDR3 has 13 residues. Trimming took 8 bases from V and 0 from J; bases not matched to a gene: 7. CDR1 and CDR2 (germline): GTSNPN, SVGIG (reference sequence). The CDR3 bases are TGTGCCGGGGGGGACGGCAGCTCCTACGAGCAGTACTTC. It translates to CAGGDGSSYEQYF.

CDR3 bases: TGTGCCTGGAGTGGACAGGGGTCCGGGGAGCTGTTTTTT. Translating it yields CAWSGQGSGELFF. V and J are TRBV30 and TRBJ2-2, with 8 bases aligning to TRBD1. Trimming cost V 1 base and J 6 bases; bases outside gene matches: 1. Germline V lookup: CDR1 GTSNPN, CDR2 SVGIG (reference sequence). This CDR3 is built from 13 residues.

The J gene is TRBJ1-2, the V gene TRBV28; 8 positions match TRBD1. Germline values: CDR1 MDHEN, CDR2 SYDVKM. After removal of 6 bases from V and 3 bases from J, the junction contained 6 bases not matched to a gene. The length of the CDR3 is 14 residues. CDR3 coding DNA: TGTGCCAGCAGACCGCAGGGGGCGCACTATGGCTACACCTTC. This sequence encodes CASRPQGAHYGYTF.

This clone has only one observation. The CDR3 sequence: CASSLEPGSAKNIQYF. In DNA form, the CDR3 reads TGCGCCAGCAGCTTGGAACCCGGGTCGGCCAAAAACATTCAGTACTTC. The chain is built from TRBV5-1 and TRBJ2-4; D unclear. Per the germline V gene, CDR1 is SGHRS and CDR2 is YFSETQ. The CDR3 loop spans 16 amino acids. The V end lost 0 bases, the J end lost 1 base, and 11 bases lay between the germline ends. Looking up the rest from reference TRBV5-1 and TRBJ2-4 gives the full variable domain: KAGVTQTPRYLIKTRGQQVTLSCSPISGHRSVSWYQQTPGQGLQFLFEYFSETQRNKGNFPGRFSGRQFSNSRSEMNVSTLELGDSALYLCASSLEPGSAKNIQYFGAGTRLSVL.

The chain has TRBV2 and TRBJ2-3; 13 positions agree with TRBD2. This CDR3 comprises 17 residues. Germline values: CDR1 SNHLY, CDR2 FYNNEI. The ends lost 7 bases at V and 0 bases at J; junction bases unmatched: 7. The CDR3 coding sequence is TGTGCCAGCAAGGCAGGACTAGCGGGGGCTAGCACAGATACGCAGTATTTT. This sequence encodes CASKAGLAGASTDTQYF. The entire variable domain, with the rest obtained from reference TRBV2 and TRBJ2-3, is as follows: EPEVTQTPSHQVTQMGQEVILRCVPISNHLYFYWYRQILGQKVEFLVSFYNNEISEKSEIFDDQFSVERPDGSNFTLKIRSTKLEDSAMYFCASKAGLAGASTDTQYFGPGTRLTVL.

This sequence joins TRBV9 and TRBJ1-6, with D unresolved. The CDR3 is 17 amino acids. Trimming stripped 4 bases from V and 8 bases from J, with 22 bases between. In germline, CDR1 is SGDLS, CDR2 YYNGEE. For the CDR3, the DNA is TGTGCCAGCAGCCCTGGCGGTGAAGTGTTTAGTTATTCACCCCTCCACTTT. Protein: CASSPGGEVFSYSPLHF.

The chain uses TRBV29-1 and TRBJ1-1; 7 bases are a match to TRBD1. V shed 6 bases, J shed 0 bases, and the junction held 7 bases outside the gene matches. Germline V lookup: CDR1 SQVTM, CDR2 ANQGSEA. CDR3 size: 14 residues. The CDR3 is CSVGGTDMNTEAFF. For the CDR3, the DNA is TGCAGCGTGGGGGGGACAGACATGAACACTGAAGCTTTCTTT. Filled out from reference TRBV29-1 and TRBJ1-1, the complete variable domain reads SAVISQKPSRDICQRGTSLTIQCQVDSQVTMMFWYRQQPGQSLTLIATANQGSEATYESGFVIDKFPISRPNLTFSTLTVSNMSPEDSSIYLCSVGGTDMNTEAFFGQGTRLTVV.

The genes are TRBV6-5 and TRBJ1-2, with D perhaps matching TRBD1 (5 bases). V shed 7 bases and J shed 3 bases, with 15 bases lying between them. CDR1 is MNHEY and CDR2 is SVGAGI in the germline V gene. The length of the CDR3 is 14 residues. The chain's CDR3 is CASTDRRGDYGYTF. DNA of the CDR3: TGTGCCAGCACTGACCGTAGAGGGGACTATGGCTACACCTTC.

J is TRBJ2-5 and V is TRBV9, with 7 bases aligning to TRBD1. The CDR3 loop spans 14 amino acids. V lost 1 base, J lost 4 bases, and 4 bases stayed unmatched. CDR1 is SGDLS and CDR2 is YYNGEE in the germline V gene. CDR3: CASSVRQGGETQYF. CDR3 DNA: TGTGCCAGCAGCGTAAGACAGGGCGGAGAGACCCAGTACTTC. The full variable domain, completed using reference TRBV9 and TRBJ2-5, is DSGVTQTPKHLITATGQRVTLRCSPRSGDLSVYWYQQSLDQGLQFLIQYYNGEERAKGNILERFSAQQFPDLHSELNLSSLELGDSALYFCASSVRQGGETQYFGPGTRLLVL.

The chain recombines TRBV6-4 with TRBJ1-2; a weak D match, TRBD1 (6 bases). Germline V gives CDR1 MRHNA, CDR2 SNTAGT. The V end was cut by 3 bases, the J end by 4 bases, with 9 bases between. The length of the CDR3 is 13 residues. The chain's CDR3 is CASSETGFYGYTF. Here the CDR3 DNA reads TGTGCCAGCAGTGAGACAGGTTTCTATGGCTACACCTTC.

The genes are TRBV11-3 and TRBJ2-7; D gene unclear. V was shortened by 2 bases and J by 2 bases, with 13 bases between the two germline ends. The germline gives CDR1 SGHNT, CDR2 YENEEA. The CDR3 is 15 residues long. CDR3 DNA sequence: TGTGCCAGCAGCTTATTTCCAGGTCTACCCTACGAGCAGTACTTC. This codes for CASSLFPGLPYEQYF.

This clone is medium-sized in the sample. The CDR3 sequence: CASSLMTGWKLEQYF. The CDR3 DNA reads TGTGCCAGCAGCTTGATGACAGGCTGGAAACTCGAGCAGTACTTC. This chain links TRBV7-9 with TRBJ2-7; D might be TRBD1 (6 bases). The CDR3 covers 15 residues. V lost 3 bases, J lost 6 bases, and 18 bases lay in between. Germline CDR1 is SEHNR and CDR2 is FQNEAQ (reference sequence).

The rearrangement joins TRBV7-2 to TRBJ2-3, with D hard to call. Trimming took off 3 bases at V and 2 bases at J, with 15 bases between the two ends. The CDR3 consists of 16 residues. The V gene's germline CDR1 is SGHTA and CDR2 FQGNSA. This chain's CDR3 is CASSFFQLEYTDTQYF. Here the CDR3 DNA reads TGTGCCAGCAGCTTTTTTCAGCTCGAATACACAGATACGCAGTATTTT.